These 22 T cell receptor beta chains came from one sample sequenced in a study of blood T cells in healthy people across ages. PCR was performed a second time for roughly 6 to 12 cycles using a sample-barcoded 5' primer and a J-beta primer mix. TCRdb analysed the 5' RACE reads with MiXCR anew, one entry per CDR3 protein. The sample has about 1.6 million distinct CDR3 sequences, 34% seen once. Sequenced input: blood. The source is a woman younger than 45 in good health.

This clonotype was counted ten times or more. The chain couples TRBV5-1 to TRBJ2-5; 7 bases are a match to TRBD2. Germline CDR1 and CDR2: SGHRS and YFSETQ. Trimming at V came to 4 bases and at J to 5 bases, leaving 11 bases not matched to a gene. The CDR3 loop spans 15 amino acids. Written as DNA, the CDR3 is TGCGCCAGCAGCCCCGGGACTACCGAGCGGGAGACCCAGTACTTC. It codes for CASSPGTTERETQYF.

This chain links TRBV28 with TRBJ2-3, with 9 bases fitting TRBD2. The CDR3 is 15 residues long. V was pared by 3 bases and J by 4 bases, with 5 bases of the junction left unmatched. Germline V gene sequence: CDR1 MDHEN, CDR2 SYDVKM. In DNA form, the CDR3 reads TGTGCCAGCAGTTTCCCTAGCGGGACTGCAGATACGCAGTATTTT. It yields the protein CASSFPSGTADTQYF. Complete variable domain (other parts from reference TRBV28 and TRBJ2-3): DVKVTQSSRYLVKRTGEKVFLECVQDMDHENMFWYRQDPGLGLRLIYFSYDVKMKEKGDIPEGYSVSREKKERFSLILESASTNQTSMYLCASSFPSGTADTQYFGPGTRLTVL.

In regard to this clonotype: The junction departs from the called germline gene at one end, perhaps through a read error. CDR3 coding DNA: TGCAGTGGTAGAAGCGGGGGCGATACTGGGGCCAACGTCCTGACTTTC. This encodes CSGRSGGDTGANVLTF. The V and J genes are TRBV20-1 and TRBJ2-6, with 8 bases identical to TRBD2. Germline CDR1 and CDR2: DFQATT and SNEGSKA (reference sequence). The CDR3 totals 16 residues.

The V call is TRBV20-1, the J call TRBJ1-1; possibly TRBD1 for D (5 bases). Germline CDR1 DFQATT, CDR2 SNEGSKA (reference sequence). V gave up 5 bases and J gave up 5 bases, with 9 bases separating them. This CDR3 has 11 residues. This chain's CDR3 is CSAPRDTEAFF. The CDR3 DNA reads as TGCAGTGCTCCCAGGGATACTGAAGCTTTCTTT.

This chain links TRBV15 with TRBJ2-2; no clear D gene. Germline lookup yields CDR1 LNHNV and CDR2 YYDKDF (reference sequence). Trimming took 0 bases from V and 5 from J, leaving 7 bases between them. CDR3 length equals 14 residues. The CDR3 here is CATSRDIGTGELFF. Written as DNA, the CDR3 is TGTGCCACCAGCAGAGATATAGGGACCGGGGAGCTGTTTTTT.

This clonotype has only one observation. The junction shows a germline mismatch at one end, possibly a read error. The J gene is TRBJ2-6, the V gene TRBV28; D remains ambiguous. The CDR3 length is 16 residues. In germline, CDR1 is MDHEN, CDR2 SYDVKM. For the CDR3, the DNA is TGTGCCAACAGTCCACCTCAGGCCCCTGGGGCCAACGTCCTGACTTTC. Its translation: CANSPPQAPGANVLTF. Drawing the rest from reference TRBV28 and TRBJ2-6, the complete variable domain is DVKVTQSSRYLVKRTGEKVFLECVQDMDHENMFWYRQDPGLGLRLIYFSYDVKMKEKGDIPEGYSVSREKKERFSLILESASTNQTSMYLCANSPPQAPGANVLTFGAGSRLTVL.

The sample holds a few counts of this clonotype. The J gene is TRBJ2-1, the V gene TRBV7-3; 11 bases fit TRBD2. The trim removed 1 base at V and 7 bases at J, leaving 6 bases unmatched. Germline V gene sequence: CDR1 SGHTA, CDR2 FQGTGA. This CDR3 comprises 16 residues. CDR3 amino acids: CASSLSTSGSRNEQFF. DNA for the CDR3: TGTGCCAGCAGCTTAAGTACTAGCGGGAGTAGGAATGAGCAGTTCTTC.

About this clonotype itself: Germline is not matched at one junction end, which may reflect a read error. The CDR3 nucleotides are TGCGCCAGCACCCACCCAGCGGGGGGCCGAGAGGCCCAGTACTTC. It specifies CASTHPAGGREAQYF. This rearrangement joins TRBV4-1 to TRBJ2-5; 9 bases agree with TRBD2. The CDR3 totals 15 residues. The germline CDR1 and CDR2 sequences are MGHRA and YSYEKL.

This clonotype has just a few counts. The chain employs TRBV5-1 and TRBJ2-7; 11 bases are a match to TRBD2. Per germline, CDR1 SGHRS and CDR2 YFSETQ. The CDR3 sequence is 16 residues long. V gave up 4 bases and J gave up 4 bases; unmatched junction bases: 10. CDR3 nucleotides: TGCGCCAGCAGCGCTGGACTAGCGGGCTTTACTTACGAGCAGTACTTC. It translates to CASSAGLAGFTYEQYF.

The chain joins TRBV5-1 to TRBJ1-4; 9 nucleotides align to TRBD1. The CDR3 consists of 13 residues. The V segment lost 4 bases and the J segment 8 bases; nucleotides outside the gene matches: 3. Germline V gene lookup returns CDR1 SGHRS and CDR2 YFSETQ. The CDR3 reads CASSRGTGEKLFF. Written as DNA, the CDR3 is TGCGCCAGCAGCCGCGGGACAGGGGAAAAACTGTTTTTT.

This clonotype has ten or more counts. This chain connects TRBV29-1 to TRBJ1-2; TRBD1 is a possible D gene (6 bases). The germline V and J ends were trimmed by 1 base and 1 base, with 13 bases remaining between them. From germline, CDR1 is SQVTM and CDR2 ANQGSEA. This CDR3 is built from 15 residues. CDR3 bases: TGCAGCGTTGAAGGGTCCTACAGGGTTAACTATGGCTACACCTTC. Translation: CSVEGSYRVNYGYTF.

This clonotype showed up many times. The CDR3 nucleotides are TGTGCCAGCAGCTTAGGTCCTAGCGGGTACAATGAGCAGTTCTTC. Protein: CASSLGPSGYNEQFF. V is TRBV7-2 and J is TRBJ2-1; 8 bases line up with TRBD2. Trimming took 1 base from V and 4 from J; bases not matched to a gene: 3. The CDR3 spans 15 residues. Germline CDR1 is SGHTA and CDR2 is FQGNSA.

This clonotype has only a few counts. The chain is built from TRBV15 and TRBJ1-2; possible D gene TRBD1, 6 bases. Germline values: CDR1 LNHNV, CDR2 YYDKDF (reference sequence). The CDR3 has 15 amino acids. V shed 1 base and J shed 4 bases, with 13 bases lying between them. CDR3 amino acids: CATSRARTDPYGYTF. In DNA, the CDR3 is TGTGCCACCAGCAGAGCGAGGACAGACCCCTATGGCTACACCTTC.

This clonotype has a handful of counts. The chain has TRBV9 and TRBJ2-1; 8 nucleotides align to TRBD1. This CDR3 is built from 18 residues. With 0 bases clipped from V and 9 bases from J, the junction kept 17 bases outside the gene matches. CDR1 and CDR2 (germline): SGDLS, YYNGEE. The CDR3 DNA reads TGTGCCAGCAGCGTAGAAGGGGGCAGGGGGCCCCATGAGGCTGAGCAGTTCTTC. It codes for CASSVEGGRGPHEAEQFF.

Comments on this clonotype: The junction departs from germline at one end; a sequencing error may be responsible. The chain links TRBV4-1 to TRBJ2-1; TRBD1 is a possible D gene (6 bases). In germline, CDR1 is MGHRA, CDR2 YSYEKL. CDR3 length: 17 amino acids. The CDR3 region has the DNA TGCGCCAGCAACCAAGACTACCTCAGGGGTACCTACAATGAGCAGTTCTTC. Protein sequence: CASNQDYLRGTYNEQFF.

This clonotype was detected only a few times. This chain links TRBV20-1 with TRBJ2-1; D not certain. The CDR3 loop spans 15 amino acids. V was pared by 0 bases and J by 6 bases, with 15 bases between. Germline values: CDR1 DFQATT, CDR2 SNEGSKA (reference sequence). CDR3 sequence (DNA): TGCAGTGCTAGAGATTGGGCAGGAGCATCCAATGAGCAGTTCTTC. This sequence encodes CSARDWAGASNEQFF.

The rearrangement joins TRBV7-8 to TRBJ1-3; unclear D gene. The CDR3 has 15 amino acids. The germline V and J ends were trimmed by 1 base and 0 bases, with 7 bases remaining between them. Per the germline V gene, CDR1 is SGHVS and CDR2 is FQNEAQ. This CDR3 is CASSLGISSGNTIYF. CDR3 bases: TGTGCCAGCAGCTTAGGAATTTCCTCTGGAAACACCATATATTTT.

The V call is TRBV2, the J call TRBJ2-1; D perhaps matches TRBD2 (5 bases). The CDR3 is made up of 15 amino acids. Trimming removed 6 bases at V and 5 bases at J, with 17 bases between. The germline V gene has CDR1 SNHLY and CDR2 FYNNEI. The DNA for the CDR3 is TGTGCCAGCAGGAGAGGACTGAGGGTAAACAATGAGCAGTTCTTC. Protein: CASRRGLRVNNEQFF.

This clonotype showed up many times. V and J are TRBV10-3 and TRBJ2-7; D remains unclear. V gave up 2 bases and J gave up 3 bases, with 14 bases separating them. Germline CDR1 reads ENHRY; CDR2 reads SYGVKD. CDR3 length equals 15 residues. The CDR3 reads CAISENIPGSYEQYF. The CDR3 bases are TGTGCCATCAGTGAGAATATCCCGGGTAGCTACGAGCAGTACTTC.

The J gene is TRBJ1-2, the V gene TRBV4-1, with a tentative D call TRBD1 (6 bases). Trimming took 3 bases from V and 7 from J, leaving 18 bases between them. The CDR3 contains 15 residues. Germline assignment: CDR1 MGHRA and CDR2 YSYEKL. The CDR3 DNA sequence: TGCGCCAGCAGCCAGCCCTTGTGGGGGGCCGGTGGCTACACCTTC. As protein: CASSQPLWGAGGYTF.

This clonotype was seen a handful of times. The V gene is TRBV9, the J gene TRBJ2-4, with TRBD1 matching 9 bases. Gene TRBJ2-7 matches the end of the DNA better, so the J call may be wrong. CDR1 and CDR2 from the germline V gene are SGDLS and YYNGEE. The CDR3 length is 15 residues. The CDR3 region has the DNA TGTGCCAGCAGCGTAGGAGGGACAGGGATGAACGAGCAGTACTTC. Encoded protein: CASSVGGTGMNEQYF.

The chain carries TRBV7-9 and TRBJ2-7; 7 bases align to TRBD1. Germline trimming cut 2 bases from V and 5 bases from J; bases unmatched to any gene: 6. CDR1 is SEHNR, CDR2 FQNEAQ, per germline (reference sequence). The length of the CDR3 is 14 residues. Here the CDR3 DNA reads TGTGCCAGCAGCTTATCGGACAGGAGCCACGAGCAGTACTTC. This encodes CASSLSDRSHEQYF.